Detailed here is one T cell receptor (beta chain). Methods used by the authors: Cell counts per sample came from amplifying reference gene primers. Sequencing was performed with immunoSEQ multiplex PCR; in TCRdb, only in-frame clones are kept and a portion is missing. V and J calls and clone size come straight from that table; D and trimming were deduced from the DNA. The repertoire includes 140,000 to 150,000 clones, approximately 85% of them detected once, and 8% sits in the top ten. The data were obtained in a study of blood T cell repertoires in COVID-19. In the study overall: Sources were T cells, B-cell-depleted T cells, or PBMCs; the material itself was cDNA or gDNA.

CDR3 length: 17 amino acids. Germline V gives CDR1 MNHEY, CDR2 SMNVEV (reference sequence). Trimming removed 1 base at V and 5 bases at J, with 18 bases between. Sequenced material: peripheral blood. The chain couples TRBV27 to TRBJ1-5; D may be TRBD1 (5 bases). The sequence was obtained from an older woman with COVID-19, enrolled during active disease. The CDR3: CASSLFGLAGRDQPQHF. In nucleotides, the CDR3 is TGTGCCAGCAGTTTATTCGGCTTGGCAGGGAGGGATCAGCCCCAGCATTTT.